These 8 T cell receptor beta chains came from one sample sequenced in a study of Ad26.COV2.S vaccination and SARS-CoV-2 variants (dated by TCRdb to about 2021). In light of the paper, this sample's treatment or condition label describes: some 20 received Ad26.COV2.S at low or high dose, single or two shots; several received placebo; per-sample allocation not given. For vaccine and placebo recipients, the sequenced repertoires came from samples collected on day 63 after the first injection. The library relied on the immunoSEQ multiplex PCR assay. TCRdb's version of the immuneACCESS table is confined to in-frame rearrangements and falls short of the full clone set. An unresolved V gene accounts for under half of the shortfall where checked; the remainder is of unknown origin. The sample table holds 400,000 to 500,000 clones, of which over 75% were seen once. Of the sample, less than 4% falls within the top ten clones.

This specimen was peripheral blood, taken in a trial of Ad26.COV2.S vaccine versus placebo. The origin of the receptors is a person between 18 and 59 years old who received the Ad26.COV2.S COVID-19 vaccine or a placebo.

The rearrangement uses TRBV3-1 (or the pseudogene TRBV3-2) and TRBJ2-7; the match to TRBD1 covers 7 bases. With 4 bases clipped from V and 3 bases from J, the junction kept 6 bases outside the gene matches. This CDR3 contains 14 residues. Germline V gives CDR1 LGHDT, CDR2 YNNKEL (reference sequence). In nucleotides, the CDR3 is TGTGCCAGCAGCCCTTGGGACAGAGACTACGAGCAGTACTTC. Protein sequence: CASSPWDRDYEQYF.

This rearrangement joins TRBV19 to TRBJ1-4; the D is unclear. V was clipped by 3 bases and J by 8 bases, with 19 bases between them. The V gene's germline CDR1 is LNHDA and CDR2 SQIVND (reference sequence). This CDR3 spans 16 amino acids. CDR3 residues: CASSIGTWNDGEKLFF. The CDR3 bases are TGTGCCAGTAGTATTGGAACGTGGAATGACGGGGAAAAACTGTTTTTT.

The gene calls are TRBV19 and TRBJ1-2; a possible D gene is TRBD1 (6 bases). Germline V lookup: CDR1 LNHDA, CDR2 SQIVND (reference sequence). V lost 10 bases and J 4 bases, leaving 16 bases between the germline ends. The CDR3 covers 13 residues. The CDR3 loop reads CATRRGSPYGYTF. The CDR3 region has the DNA TGTGCCACGAGGAGGGGGTCTCCCTATGGCTACACCTTC.

The chain recombines TRBV15 with TRBJ2-7; 7 positions agree with TRBD2. Germline V gene data show CDR1 as LNHNV and CDR2 as YYDKDF (reference sequence). V shed 1 base and J 2 bases; nucleotides not matched to a gene: 17. The CDR3 is made up of 19 amino acids. CDR3 protein: CATSRVGRVEGRPPYEQYF. The CDR3 coding sequence is TGTGCCACCAGCAGAGTGGGGAGGGTCGAGGGCAGGCCCCCCTACGAGCAGTACTTC.

The chain carries TRBV30 and TRBJ2-2, with D possibly TRBD1 on 6 matching bases. This CDR3 has 15 residues. Germline values: CDR1 GTSNPN, CDR2 SVGIG (reference sequence). V was clipped by 7 bases and J by 3 bases, with 18 bases between them. The chain's CDR3 is CASRGLGSYTGELFF. The CDR3 region has the DNA TGTGCCTCCAGGGGATTAGGCAGTTACACCGGGGAGCTGTTTTTT. The full variable domain, completed using reference TRBV30 and TRBJ2-2, is SQTIHQWPATLVQPVGSPLSLECTVEGTSNPNLYWYRQAAGRGLQLLFYSVGIGQISSEVPQNLSASRPQDRQFILSSKKLLLSDSGFYLCASRGLGSYTGELFFGEGSRLTVL.

This CDR3 is CASSLDFAGGPHEQYF. CDR3 nucleotide sequence: TGTGCCAGCAGCTTAGATTTTGCGGGGGGGCCCCACGAGCAGTACTTC. V and J are TRBV11-2 and TRBJ2-7, with 9 bases aligning to TRBD2. Germline V gene data show CDR1 as SGHAT and CDR2 as FQNNGV. The J segment lost 5 bases and the V segment lost 0 bases, leaving 8 bases of the junction unmatched. The CDR3 runs 16 residues.

A remark on this clone: Its ends do not fully match the called genes, so a read error is possible. This chain joins TRBV7-2 and TRBJ1-2, with 7 nucleotides matching TRBD1. The CDR3 is 18 residues long. The germline V gene encodes CDR1 SGHTA and CDR2 FQGNSA. The CDR3 nucleotides are TGTGCCAGCAGCTTACTTTTCCGGGGCGGCAGGGGGGACTATGACTACACCTTC. This encodes CASSLLFRGGRGDYDYTF.

The V and J genes are TRBV6-5 and TRBJ2-7; D tentatively reads TRBD1 or TRBD2 (5 bases each). This CDR3 is built from 12 residues. CDR1 is MNHEY and CDR2 is SVGAGI in the germline V gene. V lost 5 bases and J lost 7, with 12 bases in between. Written as DNA, the CDR3 is TGTGCCAGCAGTCGGGACCGCCGGGAGCAGTACTTC. Residues: CASSRDRREQYF.